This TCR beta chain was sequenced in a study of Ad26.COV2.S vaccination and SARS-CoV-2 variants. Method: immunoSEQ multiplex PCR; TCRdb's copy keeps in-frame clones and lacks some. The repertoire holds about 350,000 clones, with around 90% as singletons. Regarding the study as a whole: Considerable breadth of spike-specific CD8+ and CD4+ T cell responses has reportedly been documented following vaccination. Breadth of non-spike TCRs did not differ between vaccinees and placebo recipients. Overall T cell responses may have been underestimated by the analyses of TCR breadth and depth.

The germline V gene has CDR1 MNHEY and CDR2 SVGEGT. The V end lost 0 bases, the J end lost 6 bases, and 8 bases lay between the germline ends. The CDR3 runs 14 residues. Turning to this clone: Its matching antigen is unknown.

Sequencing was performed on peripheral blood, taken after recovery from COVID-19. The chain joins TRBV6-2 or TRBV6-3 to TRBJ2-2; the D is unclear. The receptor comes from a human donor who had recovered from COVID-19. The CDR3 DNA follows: TGTGCCAGCAGTTACTCCACAGTAGCCGGGGAGCTGTTTTTT. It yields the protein CASSYSTVAGELFF.